The 21 T cell receptor beta chains reported below all come from one sample, sequenced in a study of T cell responses to AZD1222 COVID-19 vaccine. TCRdb's table, derived via immunoSEQ multiplex PCR, lists solely in-frame clones and lacks some. The repertoire includes roughly 190,000 clones, roughly 92% of them detected once, and roughly 1.4% sits in the top ten. The sequencing used peripheral blood, collected on day 0 of AZD1222 vaccination. Source of these receptors: an adult in good health.

This sequence joins TRBV28 and TRBJ1-2; D is perhaps TRBD1 (5 bases). Trimming pared 5 bases from V and 1 base from J, leaving 8 bases between. The CDR3 contains 13 residues. CDR1 is MDHEN and CDR2 is SYDVKM in the germline V gene. The CDR3 reads CASSGQGNYGYTF. In nucleotides, the CDR3 is TGTGCCAGCAGTGGGCAGGGTAACTATGGCTACACCTTC.

The V and J genes are TRBV6-6 and TRBJ2-2; no clear D gene. The CDR3 covers 13 residues. Trimming took off 6 bases at V and 4 bases at J, with 9 bases between the two ends. Germline V lookup: CDR1 MNHNY, CDR2 SVGAGI (reference sequence). The CDR3 region is CASSLLGTGELFF. The CDR3 DNA sequence: TGTGCCAGCAGCCTACTGGGCACCGGGGAGCTGTTTTTT.

The chain recombines TRBV7-9 with TRBJ1-2; D ambiguous. Germline V gene lookup returns CDR1 SEHNR and CDR2 FQNEAQ (reference sequence). Trimming took off 0 bases at V and 5 bases at J, with 10 bases between the two ends. The CDR3 is 14 residues long. As DNA, the CDR3 is TGTGCCAGCAGCTTAGCCTTCGGAGGGTATGGCTACACCTTC. This codes for CASSLAFGGYGYTF.

This clone was seen a single time. The chain joins TRBV2 to TRBJ1-2; D remains unclear. Trimming cost V 1 base and J 2 bases, with 8 bases left between them. Germline V gene sequence: CDR1 SNHLY, CDR2 FYNNEI. The CDR3 loop spans 14 amino acids. In DNA, the CDR3 is TGTGCCAGCAGTGAAGGCTACCGGAACTATGGCTACACCTTC. It encodes CASSEGYRNYGYTF.

This chain links TRBV18 with TRBJ1-1; 7 bases fit TRBD1. CDR1 is KGHSH and CDR2 is LQKENI in the germline V gene. V shed 2 bases, J shed 5 bases, and the junction held 5 bases outside the gene matches. The CDR3 runs 14 residues. The CDR3 nucleotides read TGTGCCAGCTCACCAACAGGGGCAGGAACTGAAGCTTTCTTT. Amino acid sequence: CASSPTGAGTEAFF.

The chain links TRBV28 to TRBJ2-6; D is unresolved. Germline lookup yields CDR1 MDHEN and CDR2 SYDVKM. V lost 8 bases and J 0 bases, leaving 20 bases between the germline ends. The CDR3 extends over 18 amino acids. The DNA of the CDR3 is TGTGCCAGCGGGTACGCCCGCGGTTCCCTCTCTGGGGCCAACGTCCTGACTTTC. This gives the protein CASGYARGSLSGANVLTF.

The genes are TRBV7-9 and TRBJ1-5; weak D call: TRBD1 (5 bases). This CDR3 has 13 amino acids. Per germline, CDR1 SEHNR and CDR2 FQNEAQ (reference sequence). The CDR3 loop reads CASAGGSNQPQHF. The CDR3 bases are TGTGCAAGCGCCGGGGGGAGCAATCAGCCCCAGCATTTT.

V gene TRBV2 combines with J gene TRBJ2-2; no definite D call. This CDR3 contains 13 residues. Germline assignment: CDR1 SNHLY and CDR2 FYNNEI. V shed 7 bases and J shed 1 base, with 7 bases lying between them. The DNA for the CDR3 is TGTGCCAGCACAGAGATGAACACCGGGGAGCTGTTTTTT. Translated, it gives CASTEMNTGELFF.

The rearrangement uses TRBV7-9 and TRBJ2-3, with D unresolved. The CDR3 covers 13 residues. V lost 5 bases and J 6 bases, leaving 12 bases between the germline ends. Germline CDR1 reads SEHNR; CDR2 reads FQNEAQ (reference sequence). The CDR3 here is CASSPLSSDTQYF. CDR3 DNA sequence: TGTGCCAGCAGCCCGCTAAGTTCTGATACGCAGTATTTT.

In DNA, the CDR3 is TGTGCCAGCAGCCAAGTACTAGCGGGGGGTCTTTCCCCCGCCACAGATACGCAGTATTTT. Translation: CASSQVLAGGLSPATDTQYF. The chain uses TRBV3-1 (or the pseudogene TRBV3-2) and TRBJ2-3; 12 nucleotides agree with TRBD2. In germline, CDR1 is LGHDT, CDR2 YNNKEL (reference sequence). The CDR3 loop spans 20 amino acids. Trimming took 1 base from V and 2 from J; bases not matched to a gene: 13.

This chain connects TRBV12-3 or TRBV12-4 to TRBJ1-2; D unclear. The ends were cut back, 7 bases at V and 2 bases at J, with 8 bases in the middle. This CDR3 comprises 12 residues. CDR3 region: CASKRGNYGYTF. CDR3 bases: TGTGCCAGCAAGAGAGGAAACTATGGCTACACCTTC.

This clone has a single count. V usage is TRBV10-3 and J usage is TRBJ1-6, with D hard to call. The CDR3 has 14 residues. V was shortened by 0 bases and J by 8 bases, with 8 bases between the two germline ends. Per germline, CDR1 ENHRY and CDR2 SYGVKD. CDR3 in amino acids: CAISESGSDSPLHF. The CDR3 nucleotides read TGTGCCATCAGTGAGTCAGGGTCCGATTCACCCCTCCACTTT.

The chain employs TRBV7-9 and TRBJ2-5; D unresolved. The length of the CDR3 is 15 residues. Germline V CDR1 and CDR2: SEHNR, FQNEAQ (reference sequence). V was trimmed by 1 base and J by 0 bases, leaving 9 bases between them. Here the CDR3 reads CASSLEQPYQETQYF. The CDR3 DNA reads as TGTGCCAGCAGCTTAGAACAGCCTTACCAAGAGACCCAGTACTTC.

The V call is TRBV12-3 or TRBV12-4, the J call TRBJ2-5; possibly TRBD2 for D (6 bases). The ends were cut back, 5 bases at V and 10 bases at J, with 17 bases in the middle. The CDR3 has 13 amino acids. CDR3 amino acids: CASSPAGPIVQYF. The CDR3 nucleotides read TGTGCCAGCAGTCCCGCGGGACCCATAGTCCAGTACTTC.

The V call is TRBV11-1, the J call TRBJ1-1; D unclear. V was trimmed by 3 bases and J by 3 bases, leaving 5 bases between them. This CDR3 has 12 amino acids. The germline V gene encodes CDR1 SGHAT and CDR2 FQDESV (reference sequence). CDR3 residues: CASSFKYTEAFF. The CDR3 coding sequence is TGTGCCAGCAGCTTTAAGTACACTGAAGCTTTCTTT.

The chain links TRBV11-2 to TRBJ1-5; possible D gene TRBD1, 6 bases. The length of the CDR3 is 17 residues. Trimming shortened V by 5 bases and J by 0 bases, and 17 bases separated the two germline ends. The V gene's germline CDR1 is SGHAT and CDR2 FQNNGV. CDR3 in DNA: TGTGCCAGCAGCAATACCAGGGGACTAATTAGCAATCAGCCCCAGCATTTT. Residues: CASSNTRGLISNQPQHF.

This chain links TRBV2 with TRBJ1-5; 9 bases align to TRBD1. CDR3 length: 15 residues. In germline, CDR1 is SNHLY, CDR2 FYNNEI. The V gene end was trimmed by 8 bases and the J gene end by 7 bases; junction bases not matched to a gene: 12. The CDR3 loop is CASRPGQGGGQPQHF. CDR3 coding DNA: TGTGCCAGCCGACCGGGACAGGGAGGAGGACAGCCCCAGCATTTT.

This sequence joins TRBV9 and TRBJ2-3; possibly TRBD2 for D (7 bases). Germline CDR1 SGDLS, CDR2 YYNGEE. This CDR3 is 16 amino acids long. Trimming removed 4 bases from V and 0 bases from J, with 15 bases in between. For the CDR3, the DNA is TGTGCCAGCAGCAACCGCGGGGGCCAGAGCACAGATACGCAGTATTTT. Translation: CASSNRGGQSTDTQYF.

The V call is TRBV11-2, the J call TRBJ2-5, with D perhaps TRBD1 (5 bases). V lost 0 bases and J 2 bases, leaving 7 bases between the germline ends. The CDR3 contains 14 residues. The germline V gene has CDR1 SGHAT and CDR2 FQNNGV. CDR3 amino acids: CASSLDREQETQYF. Here the CDR3 DNA reads TGTGCCAGCAGCTTAGACAGGGAACAAGAGACCCAGTACTTC.

The rearrangement uses TRBV5-1 and TRBJ2-1; the match to TRBD2 covers 10 bases. The CDR3 covers 16 residues. Losses at the gene ends were 7 bases for V and 0 bases for J; bases not matched to a gene: 7. CDR1 is SGHRS and CDR2 is YFSETQ in the germline V gene. Here the CDR3 DNA reads TGCGCCAGCGGTGCTAGCGGGGGAAGCTCCTACAATGAGCAGTTCTTC. It is translated as CASGASGGSSYNEQFF.

This clone appeared once. The chain has TRBV4-2 and TRBJ1-1; D might be TRBD1 (5 bases). CDR3 length equals 14 residues. Per germline, CDR1 LGHNA and CDR2 YNFKEQ. Trimming shortened V by 4 bases and J by 0 bases, and 9 bases separated the two germline ends. CDR3 region: CASSPTVMNTEAFF. The CDR3 nucleotides are TGTGCCAGCAGCCCGACAGTGATGAACACTGAAGCTTTCTTT.